The following is a TCR beta chain sequence with its context. This receptor's antigen is unknown. One junction end does not reproduce the germline sequence, and a read error may be involved. Library generation was performed with multiplex PCR. TCRdb shows the sequencer as Illumina HiSeq 2500. TCRbeta libraries were constructed through three rounds of nested PCR with primers (Table S4) according to protocols modified from ARM-PCR. Before sequencing, PCR products of 200-500 bp were excised from the gel and purified with the QIAquick gel extraction kit. Processing in the source paper ran as follows. Reads were cleaned with Trimmomatic, merged with FLASH into complete CDR3 sequences, and assigned to V(D)J germline segments with MiTCR. Clonal diversity was computed as the inverse Simpson's index with VDJtools. Productive reads were defined as in-frame sequences without a premature stop codon. TCRdb applied fastp at Q25 and MiXCR to the public reads, then kept only in-frame beta chains. Entries are consolidated by CDR3 protein sequence, retaining the most common genes and DNA. Clone size and V and J calls follow TCRdb, not the original study. Here the sample has about 98,000 distinct CDR3 sequences; about 80% occur a single time. About 30% of the sample belongs to the ten largest clones.

From cysteine to phenylalanine, the CDR3 is 13 amino acids long. Here the CDR3 DNA is all that survives: 39 bases in frame from base 1. CDR1 and CDR2 are drawn from the germline V gene: SQVTM, ANQGSEA. The data were obtained in a study of tumor and adjacent non-tumor tissue in lung cancer (dated by TCRdb to the late 2010s). Background on the whole study: The cohort included around twelve adenocarcinoma, 2 squamous cell carcinoma and 1 small cell lung cancer patients. Among the approximately 15 patients, ages ranged from about 30 to 80 years, roughly ten were men and 5 were women, and disease was TNM stage I to III. In total, sequencing yielded under 150 million productive TCRbeta reads, which works out to an average of about 3.9 million reads per sample. The study compared bulk TCRbeta repertoires from lung tumor tissue and matched distant non-tumor lung tissue of more than 12 lung cancer patients. A few dozen paired specimens, one tumor and one normal lung sample per patient, were profiled by TCRbeta CDR3 sequencing.

Summary of the overall study and its limitations: TCR diversity (inverse Simpson) was significantly higher in tumor than in normal lung tissue (approximately 400 vs 170, P = 0.0075, Mann-Whitney U test). A significantly larger cumulative share of the repertoire was made up by the top 100 clones in normal lung than in tumor tissue. Peripheral blood was not sequenced, so blood TCRbeta repertoires in these lung cancer patients were not examined. Only 15 or so patients were included in the cohort, and the need for larger samples and more detailed clinical data was noted by the authors. Neither the sequencing platform nor unique molecular identifiers are named or mentioned anywhere in the methods. TCR diversity was significantly higher in younger patients, and higher tumor TCR diversity was associated with shorter overall and disease-free survival.

RNA was isolated from bulk, unsorted tissue, and RNA quality was assessed with a NanoDrop ND-1000 and an Agilent 2100. For the normal lung samples, distant non-tumor tissue was collected more than 3 cm away from the tumor edge. Donors were newly diagnosed lung cancer patients admitted for thoracic surgery in China between August and November 2014, without prior chemotherapy. Anyone who had undergone radiotherapy or chemotherapy before, or who had another cancer at the same time, was left out of the study. Surgical tissue pieces of roughly 1-2 cm3 were preserved in RNAlater solution and stored at -80 °C until use.

The sequenced sample consisted of distant non-tumor lung tissue. The clonotype originates from a man between 60 and 75 years old with small cell lung cancer. The sequence joins TRBV29-1 to TRBJ2-3, with a tentative D call of TRBD1 or TRBD2, each matching 5 bases. In nucleotides, the sequence is TGCAGCGGGCTAGCACACGACACAGGTACGCAGTATTTT. Translated, this is CSGLAHDTGTQYF.